The 26 T cell receptor beta chains below come from one sample, sequenced in a study of post-analysis software for immune sequencing data. cDNA libraries of TCR beta carried unique molecular identifiers. One entry per CDR3 protein, called by TCRdb with MiXCR from the PCR reads. Among about 160,000 distinct CDR3 sequences listed, around 36% were seen once. Material: blood, obtained after autologous hematopoietic stem cell transplantation. These receptors were obtained from a girl between 5 and 17 years old with multiple sclerosis.

The rearrangement joins TRBV20-1 to TRBJ2-5; either TRBD1 or TRBD2 may fit D (6 bases each). The germline V and J ends were trimmed by 6 bases and 1 base, with 12 bases remaining between them. The CDR3 covers 13 residues. Per the germline V gene, CDR1 is DFQATT and CDR2 is SNEGSKA (reference sequence). CDR3 nucleotides: TGCAGTGCAGGACGGGGGCCCCAAGAGACCCAGTACTTC. Protein product: CSAGRGPQETQYF.

The sample holds a few counts of this clonotype. The CDR3 DNA reads TGTGCCAGCAGCTTGTATCGGACTAGCGGGAGCCACACAGATACGCAGTATTTT. Amino acid sequence: CASSLYRTSGSHTDTQYF. The chain has TRBV7-2 and TRBJ2-3; 13 positions agree with TRBD2. The germline V gene encodes CDR1 SGHTA and CDR2 FQGNSA. The CDR3 contains 18 residues. V dropped 3 bases and J dropped 2; count of bases not matched to a gene: 8. The full variable domain, rest sourced from reference TRBV7-2 and TRBJ2-3, is GAGVSQSPSNKVTEKGKDVELRCDPISGHTALYWYRQSLGQGLEFLIYFQGNSAPDKSGLPSDRFSAERTGGSVSTLTIQRTQQEDSAVYLCASSLYRTSGSHTDTQYFGPGTRLTVL.

The chain's CDR3 is CSARHRDSPSYEQYF. In DNA, the CDR3 is TGCAGTGCAAGGCACCGGGACAGCCCCTCCTACGAGCAGTACTTC. The rearrangement uses TRBV20-1 and TRBJ2-7, with 7 nucleotides matching TRBD1. The CDR3 contains 15 residues. Germline lookup yields CDR1 DFQATT and CDR2 SNEGSKA (reference sequence). Trimming cost V 6 bases and J 0 bases; bases outside gene matches: 11.

This clonotype occurred a few times. The chain combines TRBV20-1 with TRBJ2-3; D gene ambiguous. V was shortened by 0 bases and J by 6 bases, with 13 bases between the two germline ends. Germline loops: CDR1 DFQATT, CDR2 SNEGSKA (reference sequence). The CDR3 is 14 amino acids. In DNA form, the CDR3 reads TGCAGTGCTAGAGATACTTGGAGAGGTGATACGCAGTATTTT. Translation: CSARDTWRGDTQYF.

This clonotype was detected a few times. The chain has TRBV10-3 and TRBJ2-1; D ambiguous. Trimming shortened V by 3 bases and J by 4 bases, and 7 bases separated the two germline ends. Germline V gene lookup returns CDR1 ENHRY and CDR2 SYGVKD. This CDR3 is 13 amino acids long. CDR3 nucleotides: TGTGCCATCAGTGATGGGCATTACAATGAGCAGTTCTTC. This encodes CAISDGHYNEQFF.

This chain links TRBV6-6 with TRBJ2-1; D possibly corresponds to TRBD2 (6 bases). The CDR3 contains 16 residues. Trimming pared 0 bases from V and 6 bases from J, leaving 15 bases between. Per germline, CDR1 MNHNY and CDR2 SVGAGI (reference sequence). The CDR3 region has the DNA TGTGCCAGCAGTTACTCGTGGACGGGAGACGGCAATGAGCAGTTCTTC. This encodes CASSYSWTGDGNEQFF.

In this sample, this clonotype turned up many times. In DNA, the CDR3 is TGTGCCAGCAGTGAATCTCGGCGGGAGCAGTTCTTC. Amino acids: CASSESRREQFF. V is TRBV25-1 and J is TRBJ2-1; D remains ambiguous. CDR3 size: 12 residues. V dropped 1 base and J dropped 10 bases, with 8 bases sitting between them. Germline-derived CDR1 and CDR2 are MGHDK and SYGVNS. Full variable domain (outside the CDR3, taken from reference TRBV25-1 and TRBJ2-1): EADIYQTPRYLVIGTGKKITLECSQTMGHDKMYWYQQDPGMELHLIHYSYGVNSTEKGDLSSESTVSRIRTEHFPLTLESARPSHTSQYLCASSESRREQFFGPGTRLTVL.

The rearrangement links TRBV7-2 to TRBJ2-7; 13 positions agree with TRBD2. The germline gives CDR1 SGHTA, CDR2 FQGNSA. The length of the CDR3 is 15 residues. V trimming: 4 bases; J trimming: 3 bases; junction bases outside the gene matches: 3. The CDR3 nucleotides read TGTGCCAGCAGCTCCGGACTAGCGGGAGTCTACGAGCAGTACTTC. It encodes CASSSGLAGVYEQYF.

This clonotype was counted a few times. The gene calls are TRBV27 and TRBJ1-2, with TRBD1 as a possible D gene (5 bases). V lost 6 bases and J lost 7, with 15 bases in between. The CDR3 is 13 residues long. Germline V gene lookup returns CDR1 MNHEY and CDR2 SMNVEV (reference sequence). For the CDR3, the DNA is TGTGCCAGCAGCCATAACCCCAGGGCTGGCTACACCTTC. It specifies CASSHNPRAGYTF.

This clonotype was seen a handful of times. The chain joins TRBV5-5 to TRBJ1-2; TRBD1 aligns across 7 bases. CDR1 SGHKS and CDR2 YYEKEE come from the germline V gene (reference sequence). J lost 4 bases, V lost 4 bases, and 13 bases had no gene match. The length of the CDR3 is 16 residues. The CDR3 here is CASSPIEGALGYGYTF. CDR3 nucleotides: TGTGCCAGCAGCCCGATAGAGGGGGCGCTTGGCTATGGCTACACCTTC.

This chain links TRBV20-1 with TRBJ2-5; D gene unclear. The assigned J gene may be wrong: the sequence end matches TRBJ2-7 better. There are 12 residues in the CDR3. Germline V gives CDR1 DFQATT, CDR2 SNEGSKA (reference sequence). CDR3 nucleotide sequence: TGCAGTGCTAGAGAGGATGGCTTCGAGCAGTACTTC. Protein product: CSAREDGFEQYF.

Details on this clonotype: A much larger clone differs from this one at a single base, so this may be a read error. The chain carries TRBV13 and TRBJ1-1; TRBD1 agrees at 7 bases. V shed 5 bases, J shed 3 bases, and the junction held 9 bases outside the gene matches. CDR1 and CDR2 (germline): PRHDT, FYEKMQ (reference sequence). The CDR3 length is 15 residues. CDR3 sequence (DNA): TGTGCCAGCAGCCCCCCGGGACAGAAGGACACTGAAGCTTTCTTT. Its protein is CASSPPGQKDTEAFF.

In nucleotides, the CDR3 is TGTGCCACTACCGTAGTGGGCGGGGAAAAACTGTTTTTT. Encoded protein: CATTVVGGEKLFF. The chain uses TRBV7-8 and TRBJ1-4; D unresolved. The ends were cut back, 10 bases at V and 8 bases at J, with 17 bases in the middle. The CDR3 has 13 residues. Germline CDR1 reads SGHVS; CDR2 reads FQNEAQ.

This chain links TRBV5-5 with TRBJ2-3, with no clear D. This CDR3 is 13 amino acids long. V dropped 0 bases and J dropped 6 bases, with 8 bases sitting between them. Germline V gives CDR1 SGHKS, CDR2 YYEKEE (reference sequence). The CDR3, as DNA: TGTGCCAGCAGCTTGGGATTTGGGGATACGCAGTATTTT. This translates into CASSLGFGDTQYF.

This clonotype was recorded a few times. Since a much larger clone is just one base distant, this may be a read error. J is TRBJ2-5 and V is TRBV11-2, with a tentative D call TRBD2 (8 bases). The end of the DNA is better explained by TRBJ2-7, so the J call may be wrong. This CDR3 region has 17 residues. Germline V gene sequence: CDR1 SGHAT, CDR2 FQNNGV. As DNA, the CDR3 is TGTGCCAGCAGCCCCGGGAGGGGGCAGGGGACCCTTTACGAGCAGTACTTC. It specifies CASSPGRGQGTLYEQYF.

This sequence joins TRBV7-2 and TRBJ2-4, with D perhaps TRBD2 (6 bases). Germline V gene data show CDR1 as SGHTA and CDR2 as FQGNSA. With 5 bases removed from V and 0 bases from J, the gap between germline ends came to 14 bases. The CDR3 spans 16 residues. This CDR3 reads CASSLGRDSAKNIQYF. CDR3 nucleotide sequence: TGTGCCAGCAGCCTAGGGCGGGATTCAGCCAAAAACATTCAGTACTTC.

V usage is TRBV6-2 or TRBV6-3 and J usage is TRBJ2-7; the D gene is possibly TRBD2 (8 bases). V was cut by 6 bases and J by 7 bases, with 22 bases left in between. Germline V CDR1 and CDR2: MNHEY, SVGEGT. The CDR3 runs to 15 residues. Here the CDR3 reads CASRGGERESNEQYF. Written as DNA, the CDR3 is TGTGCCAGCAGAGGGGGCGAGCGGGAGTCTAATGAGCAGTACTTC.

The V call is TRBV7-2, the J call TRBJ2-7; the match to TRBD2 covers 9 bases. V shed 5 bases, J shed 2 bases, and the junction held 4 bases outside the gene matches. Looked up from germline, CDR1 is SGHTA and CDR2 is FQGNSA. The CDR3 loop spans 14 amino acids. CDR3 region: CASSTGLATYEQYF. In DNA form, the CDR3 reads TGTGCCAGCAGCACAGGACTAGCGACCTACGAGCAGTACTTC.

The chain combines TRBV5-1 with TRBJ2-7; perhaps TRBD2 as D (6 bases). The CDR3 totals 15 residues. V was trimmed by 3 bases and J by 2 bases, leaving 15 bases between them. Germline CDR1 reads SGHRS; CDR2 reads YFSETQ. The CDR3 reads CASSWRDPLAYEQYF. CDR3 bases: TGCGCCAGCAGCTGGAGGGACCCCCTCGCCTACGAGCAGTACTTC. The whole variable domain, remainder taken from reference TRBV5-1 and TRBJ2-7, is KAGVTQTPRYLIKTRGQQVTLSCSPISGHRSVSWYQQTPGQGLQFLFEYFSETQRNKGNFPGRFSGRQFSNSRSEMNVSTLELGDSALYLCASSWRDPLAYEQYFGPGTRLTVT.

The CDR3 nucleotides read TGCAGTGCGCTCCGGGACCCCATCCTCGGGAGGGCCTCCGGAGATACGCAGTATTTT. It codes for CSALRDPILGRASGDTQYF. The V gene is TRBV20-1, the J gene TRBJ2-3; the match to TRBD2 covers 8 bases. Looked up from germline, CDR1 is DFQATT and CDR2 is SNEGSKA (reference sequence). J was trimmed by 5 bases and V by 6 bases; bases with no gene match: 25. The CDR3 extends over 19 amino acids.

The rearrangement links TRBV10-3 to TRBJ1-2; D possibly corresponds to TRBD1 (6 bases). The CDR3 length is 15 residues. The germline V gene encodes CDR1 ENHRY and CDR2 SYGVKD. Deletions cut 4 bases from V and 0 bases from J, with 12 bases between. In nucleotides, the CDR3 is TGTGCCATCAGTGCCCTACAGGGAGCTAACTATGGCTACACCTTC. Its translation: CAISALQGANYGYTF.

This clonotype has more than one count but fewer than ten. The chain links TRBV29-1 to TRBJ2-3; D is undetermined. CDR1 is SQVTM and CDR2 is ANQGSEA in the germline V gene. The CDR3 covers 14 residues. The V and J ends lost 0 bases and 1 base respectively, with 8 bases between them. CDR3 region: CSVEDVQRTDTQYF. The CDR3 nucleotides read TGCAGCGTTGAAGATGTACAGCGCACAGATACGCAGTATTTT.

The chain carries TRBV30 and TRBJ2-1, with D hard to call. CDR1 and CDR2 from the germline V gene are GTSNPN and SVGIG (reference sequence). The CDR3 is 14 residues long. V was clipped by 4 bases and J by 0 bases, with 10 bases between them. The CDR3 reads CAWTARSSYNEQFF. The CDR3 DNA sequence: TGTGCCTGGACTGCGCGGAGCTCCTACAATGAGCAGTTCTTC.

This clonotype has a count of ten or more. This rearrangement joins TRBV28 to TRBJ2-5; 10 nucleotides line up with TRBD2. V lost 4 bases to trimming and J lost 9 bases; unmatched junction nucleotides: 11. The germline V gene has CDR1 MDHEN and CDR2 SYDVKM. The CDR3 contains 15 residues. CDR3 DNA sequence: TGTGCCAGCAGTTACCCGGGGCTAGCGGGAGTGGCCCAGTACTTC. Its translation: CASSYPGLAGVAQYF.

A remark on this clonotype: One junction end disagrees with the germline gene, perhaps due to a read error. This rearrangement joins TRBV10-3 to TRBJ2-1; 10 bases map to TRBD2. This CDR3 is 17 amino acids long. CDR1 is ENHRY and CDR2 is SYGVKD in the germline V gene. The CDR3 DNA is TGTGCCATCAGTGTAGACCTAGCGGGGGTAGCCTACAGTGAGCAGTTCTTC. Its protein product is CAISVDLAGVAYSEQFF.

This clonotype appeared many times. The chain links TRBV7-2 to TRBJ1-4, with D perhaps TRBD1 (5 bases). Germline V gives CDR1 SGHTA, CDR2 FQGNSA. V shed 5 bases and J shed 0 bases, with 10 bases lying between them. The CDR3 is 15 residues long. In DNA, the CDR3 is TGTGCCAGCAGCCTCCGACAGTCAACTAATGAAAAACTGTTTTTT. It encodes CASSLRQSTNEKLFF.